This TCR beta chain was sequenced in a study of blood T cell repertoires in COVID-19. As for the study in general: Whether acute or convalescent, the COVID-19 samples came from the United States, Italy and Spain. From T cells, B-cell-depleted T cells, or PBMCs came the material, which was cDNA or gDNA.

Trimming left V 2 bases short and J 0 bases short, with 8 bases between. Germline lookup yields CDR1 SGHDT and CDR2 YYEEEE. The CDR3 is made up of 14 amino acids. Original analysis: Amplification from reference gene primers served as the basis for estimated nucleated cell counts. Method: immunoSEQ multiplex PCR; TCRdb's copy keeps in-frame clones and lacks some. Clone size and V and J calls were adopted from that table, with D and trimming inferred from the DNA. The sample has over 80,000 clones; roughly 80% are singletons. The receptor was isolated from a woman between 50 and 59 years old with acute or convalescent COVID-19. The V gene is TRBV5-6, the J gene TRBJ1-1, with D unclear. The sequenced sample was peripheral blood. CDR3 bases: TGTGCCAGCAGCTTCAGGTTGCTGAACACTGAAGCTTTCTTT. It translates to CASSFRLLNTEAFF.